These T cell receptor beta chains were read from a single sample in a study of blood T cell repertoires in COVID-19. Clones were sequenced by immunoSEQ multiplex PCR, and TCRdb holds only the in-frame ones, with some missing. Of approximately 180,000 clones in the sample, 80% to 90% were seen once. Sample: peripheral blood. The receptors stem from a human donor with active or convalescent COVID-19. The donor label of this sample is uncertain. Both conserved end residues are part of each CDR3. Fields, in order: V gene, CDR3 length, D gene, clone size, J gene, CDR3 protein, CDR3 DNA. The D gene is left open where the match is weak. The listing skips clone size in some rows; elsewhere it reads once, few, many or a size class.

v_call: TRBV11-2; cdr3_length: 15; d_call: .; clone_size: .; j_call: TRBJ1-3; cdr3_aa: CASSLIQISGNTIYF; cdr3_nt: TGTGCCAGCAGCTTAATACAAATCTCTGGAAACACCATATATTTT
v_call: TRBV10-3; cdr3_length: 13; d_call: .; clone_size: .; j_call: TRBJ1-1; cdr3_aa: CAIRGLGNTEAFF; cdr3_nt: TGTGCCATCCGAGGTTTGGGGAACACTGAAGCTTTCTTT
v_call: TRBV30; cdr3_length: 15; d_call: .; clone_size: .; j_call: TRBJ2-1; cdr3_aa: CAWSVQGEPYNEQFF; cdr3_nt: TGTGCCTGGAGTGTACAAGGAGAACCCTACAATGAGCAGTTCTTC
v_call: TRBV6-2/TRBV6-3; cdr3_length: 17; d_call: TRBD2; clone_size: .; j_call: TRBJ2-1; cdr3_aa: CASSYLGRGASYNEQFF; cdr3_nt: TGTGCCAGCAGTTACTTGGGGCGGGGGGCCTCCTACAATGAGCAGTTCTTC
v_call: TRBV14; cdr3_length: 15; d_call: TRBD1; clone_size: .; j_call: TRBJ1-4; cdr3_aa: CASSQDQGVREKLFF; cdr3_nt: TGTGCCAGCAGCCAAGATCAGGGGGTCCGGGAAAAACTGTTTTTT
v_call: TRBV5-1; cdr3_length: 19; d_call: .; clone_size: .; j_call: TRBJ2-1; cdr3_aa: CASSLEPVGRDVSYNEQFF; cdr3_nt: TGCGCCAGCAGCTTGGAGCCCGTCGGGCGGGACGTTTCCTACAATGAGCAGTTCTTC
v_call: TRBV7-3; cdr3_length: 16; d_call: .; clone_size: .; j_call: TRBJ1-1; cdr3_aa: CASSLGGAGRETEAFF; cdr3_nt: TGTGCCAGCAGCTTAGGCGGGGCCGGGAGGGAGACTGAAGCTTTCTTT
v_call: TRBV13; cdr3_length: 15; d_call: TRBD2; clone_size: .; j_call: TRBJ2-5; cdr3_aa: CASKAGLAIQETQYF; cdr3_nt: TGTGCCAGCAAGGCGGGACTAGCCATACAAGAGACCCAGTACTTC
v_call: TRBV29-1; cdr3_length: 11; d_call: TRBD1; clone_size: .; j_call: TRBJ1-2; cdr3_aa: CSGQGLYGYTF; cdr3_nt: TGCAGCGGACAGGGCTTATATGGCTACACCTTC
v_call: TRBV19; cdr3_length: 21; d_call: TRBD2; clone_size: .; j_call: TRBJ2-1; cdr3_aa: CASSIGSALGLAGARVYEQFF; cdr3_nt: TGTGCCAGTAGTATAGGTTCAGCGCTAGGACTAGCGGGAGCCCGAGTTTATGAGCAGTTCTTC
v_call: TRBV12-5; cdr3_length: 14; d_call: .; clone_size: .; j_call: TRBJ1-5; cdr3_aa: CASAPLSGVQPQHF; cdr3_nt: TGTGCTAGTGCGCCCCTATCGGGGGTTCAGCCCCAGCATTTT
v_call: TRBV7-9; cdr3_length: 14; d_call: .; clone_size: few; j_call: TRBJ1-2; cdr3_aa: CASSLEGQIDGYTF; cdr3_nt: TGTGCCAGCAGCCTCGAAGGACAGATTGATGGCTACACCTTC
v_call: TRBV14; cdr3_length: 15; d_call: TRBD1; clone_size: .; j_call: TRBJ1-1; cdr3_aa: CASSQVGTGGREAFF; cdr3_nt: TGTGCCAGCAGCCAAGTAGGGACAGGGGGCCGGGAAGCTTTCTTT
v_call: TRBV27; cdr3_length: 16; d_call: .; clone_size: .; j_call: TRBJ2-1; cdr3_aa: CASSFVPMGTGNEQFF; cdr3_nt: TGTGCCAGCAGTTTCGTCCCCATGGGAACGGGGAATGAGCAGTTCTTC
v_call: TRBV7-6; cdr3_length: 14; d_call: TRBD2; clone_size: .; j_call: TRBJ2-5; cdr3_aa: CASSFSSGVETQYF; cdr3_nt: TGTGCCAGCAGCTTTTCGAGCGGGGTTGAGACCCAGTACTTC
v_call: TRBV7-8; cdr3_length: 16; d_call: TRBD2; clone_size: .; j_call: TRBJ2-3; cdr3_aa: CASSSALAGGPDTQYF; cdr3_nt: TGTGCCAGCAGCTCCGCCCTAGCGGGAGGCCCAGATACGCAGTATTTT
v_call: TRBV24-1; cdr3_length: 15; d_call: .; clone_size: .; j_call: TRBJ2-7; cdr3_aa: CATSDSLGPGYEQYF; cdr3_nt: TGTGCCACCAGTGATTCCCTGGGCCCGGGGTACGAGCAGTACTTC
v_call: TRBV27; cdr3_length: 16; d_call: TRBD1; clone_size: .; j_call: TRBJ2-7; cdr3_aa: CASSSSYRDRVYEQYF; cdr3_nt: TGTGCCAGCAGTTCCTCATACCGGGACAGGGTTTACGAGCAGTACTTC
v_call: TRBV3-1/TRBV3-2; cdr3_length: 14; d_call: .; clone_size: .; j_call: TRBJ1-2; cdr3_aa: CASSHGKGAAGYTF; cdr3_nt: TGTGCCAGCAGCCATGGAAAAGGAGCAGCCGGCTACACCTTC
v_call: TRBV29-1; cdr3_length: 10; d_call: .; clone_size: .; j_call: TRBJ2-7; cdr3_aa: CSVAGYEQYF; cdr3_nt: TGCAGCGTGGCGGGGTACGAGCAGTACTTC
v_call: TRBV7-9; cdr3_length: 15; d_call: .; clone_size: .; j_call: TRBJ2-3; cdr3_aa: CASSLVPGQNDTQYF; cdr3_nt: TGTGCCAGCAGCTTAGTCCCTGGACAGAATGATACGCAGTATTTT
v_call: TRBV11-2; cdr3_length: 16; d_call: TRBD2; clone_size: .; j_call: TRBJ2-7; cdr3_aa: CASSLRTSGNHLEQYF; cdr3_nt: TGTGCCAGCAGTTTAAGGACTAGCGGGAACCACCTCGAGCAGTACTTC
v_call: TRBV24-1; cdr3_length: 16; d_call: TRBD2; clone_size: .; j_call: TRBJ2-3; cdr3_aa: CATSDLSGSSPDTQYF; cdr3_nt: TGTGCCACCAGTGATTTAAGCGGGAGCTCCCCAGATACGCAGTATTTT
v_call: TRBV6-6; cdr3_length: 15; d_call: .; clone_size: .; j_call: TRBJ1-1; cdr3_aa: CASSKGEGMNTEAFF; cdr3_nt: TGTGCCAGCAGTAAGGGGGAGGGGATGAACACTGAAGCTTTCTTT
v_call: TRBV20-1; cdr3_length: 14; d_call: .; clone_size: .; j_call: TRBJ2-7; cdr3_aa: CSASGLDRNYEQYF; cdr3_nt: TGCAGTGCTAGTGGGCTCGACAGAAACTACGAGCAGTACTTC
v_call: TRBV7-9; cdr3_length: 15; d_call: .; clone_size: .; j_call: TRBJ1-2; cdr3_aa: CASSSRAASQNGYTF; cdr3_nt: TGTGCCAGCAGCTCCCGAGCGGCTTCCCAGAATGGCTACACCTTC
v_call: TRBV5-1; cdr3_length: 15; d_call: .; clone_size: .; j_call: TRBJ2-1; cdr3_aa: CASSPGLFTSNEQFF; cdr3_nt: TGCGCCAGCAGCCCCGGACTTTTTACGTCCAATGAGCAGTTCTTC
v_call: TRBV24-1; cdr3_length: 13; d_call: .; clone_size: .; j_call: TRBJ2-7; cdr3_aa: CATRSGQGTEQYF; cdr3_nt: TGTGCCACCAGGTCGGGACAAGGGACCGAGCAGTACTTC
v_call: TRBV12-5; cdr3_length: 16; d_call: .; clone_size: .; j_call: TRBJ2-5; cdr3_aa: CASGLGSGGGEETQYF; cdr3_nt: TGTGCTAGTGGTTTGGGCTCCGGGGGTGGAGAAGAGACCCAGTACTTC
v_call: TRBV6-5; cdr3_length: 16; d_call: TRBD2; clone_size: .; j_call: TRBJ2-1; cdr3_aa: CASSSRLAATKDEQFF; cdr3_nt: TGTGCCAGCAGTTCTAGACTAGCGGCCACAAAGGATGAGCAGTTCTTC
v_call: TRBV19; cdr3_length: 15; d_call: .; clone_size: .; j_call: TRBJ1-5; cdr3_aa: CASTRGGIRNQPQHF; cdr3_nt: TGTGCCAGTACCAGAGGAGGGATTCGCAATCAGCCCCAGCATTTT
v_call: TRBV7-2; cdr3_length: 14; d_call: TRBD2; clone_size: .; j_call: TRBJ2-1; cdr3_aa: CASSLFLAGNEQFF; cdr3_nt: TGTGCCAGCAGCTTATTCCTAGCGGGGAATGAGCAGTTCTTC
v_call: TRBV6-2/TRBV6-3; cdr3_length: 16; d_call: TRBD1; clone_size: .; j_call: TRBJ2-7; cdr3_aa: CASSYSGSRGLYEQYF; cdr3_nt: TGTGCCAGCAGTTACTCGGGGTCCAGGGGGCTCTACGAGCAGTACTTC
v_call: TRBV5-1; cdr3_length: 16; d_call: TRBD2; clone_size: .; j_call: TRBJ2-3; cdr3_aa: CASTRPGRESRDTQYF; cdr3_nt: TGCGCCAGCACCCGCCCGGGGCGGGAGTCGAGAGATACGCAGTATTTT
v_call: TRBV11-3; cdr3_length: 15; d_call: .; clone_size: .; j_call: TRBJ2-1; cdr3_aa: CASSSVGGQHDEQFF; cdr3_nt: TGTGCCAGCAGCTCTGTGGGCGGACAGCACGATGAGCAGTTCTTC
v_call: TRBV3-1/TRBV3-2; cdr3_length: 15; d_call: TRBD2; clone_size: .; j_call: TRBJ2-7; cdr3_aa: CASSQGGGSSYEQYF; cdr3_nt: TGTGCCAGCAGCCAAGGGGGGGGGTCCTCCTACGAGCAGTACTTC
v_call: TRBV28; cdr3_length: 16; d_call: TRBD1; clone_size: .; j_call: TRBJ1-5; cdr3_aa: CASSDRAYTGRQPQHF; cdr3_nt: TGTGCCAGCAGTGACAGGGCCTACACGGGACGGCAGCCCCAGCATTTT
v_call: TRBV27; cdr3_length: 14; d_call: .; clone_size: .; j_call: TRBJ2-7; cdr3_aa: CASSPEHVSYEQYF; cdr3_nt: TGTGCCAGCAGTCCCGAACACGTCTCCTACGAGCAGTACTTC
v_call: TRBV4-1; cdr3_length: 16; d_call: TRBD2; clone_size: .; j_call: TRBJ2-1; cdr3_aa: CASSSEGGGKQVEQFF; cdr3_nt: TGCGCCAGCAGCTCGGAGGGCGGGGGGAAACAAGTTGAGCAGTTCTTC
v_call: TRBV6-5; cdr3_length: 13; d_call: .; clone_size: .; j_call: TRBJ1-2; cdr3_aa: CASSGAPNYGYTF; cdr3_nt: TGTGCCAGCTCAGGGGCCCCGAACTATGGCTACACCTTC
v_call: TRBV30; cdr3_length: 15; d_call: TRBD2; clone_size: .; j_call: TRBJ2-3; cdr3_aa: CAWRTSGPLTDTQYF; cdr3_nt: TGTGCCTGGAGAACTAGCGGCCCCCTCACAGATACGCAGTATTTT
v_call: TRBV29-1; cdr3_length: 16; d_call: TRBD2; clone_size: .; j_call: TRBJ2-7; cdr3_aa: CSVLSSGGSFSYEQYF; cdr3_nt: TGCAGCGTTTTGTCTAGCGGGGGGTCCTTCTCCTACGAGCAGTACTTC
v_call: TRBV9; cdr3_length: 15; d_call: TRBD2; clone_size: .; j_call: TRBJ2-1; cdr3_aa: CASSVVTSGSNEQFF; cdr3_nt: TGTGCCAGCAGCGTAGTAACTAGCGGGAGTAATGAGCAGTTCTTC
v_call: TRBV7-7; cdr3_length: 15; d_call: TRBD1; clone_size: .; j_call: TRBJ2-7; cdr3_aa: CASSPTGQGTYEQYF; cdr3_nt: TGTGCTAGCAGCCCAACTGGACAGGGGACCTACGAGCAGTACTTC
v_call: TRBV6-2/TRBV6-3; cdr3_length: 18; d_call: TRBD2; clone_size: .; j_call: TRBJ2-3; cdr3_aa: CASSETSGMFSSTDTQYF; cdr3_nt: TGTGCCAGCAGTGAGACTAGCGGGATGTTTTCTAGCACAGATACGCAGTATTTT
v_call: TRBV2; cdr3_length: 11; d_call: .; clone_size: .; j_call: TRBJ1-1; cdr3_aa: CASRSSTEAFF; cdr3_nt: TGTGCCAGCAGATCTAGCACTGAAGCTTTCTTT
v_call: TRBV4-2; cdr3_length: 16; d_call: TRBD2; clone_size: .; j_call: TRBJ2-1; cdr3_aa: CASSQVLAGAYNEQFF; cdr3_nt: TGTGCCAGCAGCCAAGTCCTAGCGGGGGCCTACAATGAGCAGTTCTTC
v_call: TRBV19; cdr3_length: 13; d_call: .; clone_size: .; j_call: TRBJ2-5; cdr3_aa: CASSIVRGETQYF; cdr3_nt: TGTGCCAGTAGTATAGTCAGGGGAGAGACCCAGTACTTC
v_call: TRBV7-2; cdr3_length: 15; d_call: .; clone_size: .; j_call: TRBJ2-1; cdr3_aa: CASSLGGGLGGEQFF; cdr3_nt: TGTGCCAGCAGCTTAGGGGGGGGCCTAGGCGGTGAGCAGTTCTTC
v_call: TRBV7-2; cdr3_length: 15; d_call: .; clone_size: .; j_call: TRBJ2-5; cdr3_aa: CASSLARGAQETQYF; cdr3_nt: TGTGCCAGCAGCTTAGCCCGGGGGGCCCAAGAGACCCAGTACTTC
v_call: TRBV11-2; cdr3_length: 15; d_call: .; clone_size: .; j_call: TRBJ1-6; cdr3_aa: CASSLGQYYNSPLHF; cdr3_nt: TGTGCCAGCAGCTTAGGCCAGTACTATAATTCACCCCTCCACTTT
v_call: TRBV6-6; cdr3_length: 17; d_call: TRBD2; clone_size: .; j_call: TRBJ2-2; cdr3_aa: CASSPAGALLGTGELFF; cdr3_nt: TGTGCCAGCAGTCCAGCGGGGGCACTACTTGGCACCGGGGAGCTGTTTTTT
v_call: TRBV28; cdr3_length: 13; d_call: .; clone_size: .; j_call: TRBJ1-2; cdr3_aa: CATNDRANYGYTF; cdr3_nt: TGTGCCACCAATGACAGAGCTAACTATGGCTACACCTTC